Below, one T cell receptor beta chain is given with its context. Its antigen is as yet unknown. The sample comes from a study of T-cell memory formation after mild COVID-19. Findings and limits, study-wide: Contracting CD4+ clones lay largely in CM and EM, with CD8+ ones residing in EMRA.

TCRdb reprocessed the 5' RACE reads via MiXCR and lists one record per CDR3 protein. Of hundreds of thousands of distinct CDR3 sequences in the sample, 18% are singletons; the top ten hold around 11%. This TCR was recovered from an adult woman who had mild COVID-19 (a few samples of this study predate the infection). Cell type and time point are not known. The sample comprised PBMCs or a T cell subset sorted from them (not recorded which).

CDR3 region: CASSRTGSGNSPLHF. The CDR3 region has the DNA TGCGCCAGCAGCAGGACAGGGTCGGGGAATTCACCCCTCCACTTT. The rearrangement links TRBV5-1 to TRBJ1-6; 8 positions agree with TRBD1. The CDR3 runs 15 residues. CDR1 SGHRS and CDR2 YFSETQ come from the germline V gene. Germline trimming cut 4 bases from V and 7 bases from J; bases unmatched to any gene: 7. Supplemented by reference TRBV5-1 and TRBJ1-6, the full variable domain reads KAGVTQTPRYLIKTRGQQVTLSCSPISGHRSVSWYQQTPGQGLQFLFEYFSETQRNKGNFPGRFSGRQFSNSRSEMNVSTLELGDSALYLCASSRTGSGNSPLHFGNGTRLTVT.